These T cell receptor beta chains were read from a single sample in a study of T cells in Graves' hyperthyroidism and ophthalmopathy. MiXCR, run by TCRdb on the multiplex PCR reads, gives a single entry per CDR3 protein. The table records hundreds of thousands of distinct CDR3 sequences, 14% of them present only once. Sequencing was performed on blood. These TCRs come from a woman between 18 and 29 years old with Graves' hyperthyroidism. The CDR3 runs from the conserved cysteine through the conserved F or W. The order of the fields is V gene, clone size, D gene, J gene, CDR3 protein, CDR3 DNA. A D gene is named only where the DNA matches it firmly. Not every row has a clone size; where given, it reads once, few, many or a size class.

>TRBV6-5|-|-|TRBJ2-1
CASSYLAGGGNEQFF
TGTGCCAGCAGTTACTTGGCAGGGGGGGGCAATGAGCAGTTCTTC
>TRBV30|many|-|TRBJ1-2
CAWSVPGGGANYGYTF
TGTGCCTGGAGTGTACCCGGGGGTGGAGCTAACTATGGCTACACCTTC
>TRBV28|-|-|TRBJ2-2
CASTPSRARPGELFF
TGTGCCAGCACCCCATCCCGGGCCCGCCCCGGGGAGCTGTTTTTT
>TRBV12-3/TRBV12-4|few|TRBD1|TRBJ2-3
CASQLGGNQYF
TGTGCCAGCCAACTAGGGGGCAATCAGTATTTT
>TRBV28|many|-|TRBJ2-5
CASSLDPETGLGETQYF
TGTGCCAGCAGTTTAGACCCCGAAACAGGGTTGGGGGAGACCCAGTACTTC
>TRBV3-1|many|-|TRBJ1-5
CASSQTGQDQPQHF
TGTGCCAGCAGCCAAACAGGGCAGGATCAGCCCCAGCATTTT
>TRBV6-5|many|-|TRBJ2-2
CASSYGLVNGELFF
TGTGCCAGCAGTTACGGCTTGGTGAACGGGGAGCTGTTTTTT
>TRBV7-4|few|-|TRBJ1-1
CASSFKDTEAFF
TGTGCCAGCAGCTTTAAGGACACTGAAGCTTTCTTT
>TRBV20-1|-|-|TRBJ2-3
CSARDRPGTADTQYF
TGCAGTGCTAGAGACCGGCCGGGAACAGCAGATACGCAGTATTTT
>TRBV4-2|many|-|TRBJ2-7
CASSLRQESSYEQYF
TGTGCCAGCAGCCTGCGACAGGAAAGCTCCTACGAGCAGTACTTC
>TRBV12-3/TRBV12-4|-|TRBD2|TRBJ2-7
CASRARGGPYYEQYF
TGTGCCAGCAGGGCCCGGGGGGGGCCGTACTACGAGCAGTACTTC
>TRBV5-1|many|TRBD2|TRBJ2-1
CASGLAGYNEQFF
TGCGCCAGCGGCCTAGCGGGTTACAATGAGCAGTTCTTC
>TRBV5-1|many|-|TRBJ2-1
CASSSATDYNEQFF
TGCGCCAGCAGCTCGGCGACGGATTACAATGAGCAGTTCTTC
>TRBV7-9|many|TRBD2|TRBJ2-7
CASSSRLASSYEQYF
TGTGCCAGCAGCTCGCGACTAGCGAGCTCCTACGAGCAGTACTTC
>TRBV28|many|-|TRBJ2-7
CASNGPFYEQYF
TGTGCCAGCAATGGGCCGTTCTACGAGCAGTACTTC
>TRBV19|many|TRBD1|TRBJ1-5
CASRSPGQGTRYSNQPQHF
TGTGCCAGTAGGTCCCCGGGACAGGGAACCCGGTATAGCAATCAGCCCCAGCATTTT
>TRBV20-1|many|TRBD2|TRBJ2-7
CSARDVAGMAYEQYF
TGCAGTGCTAGAGACGTAGCGGGCATGGCCTACGAGCAGTACTTC
>TRBV9|-|-|TRBJ1-2
CASSVGGGFYGYTF
TGTGCCAGCAGCGTAGGGGGAGGGTTCTATGGCTACACCTTC
>TRBV4-2|few|TRBD2|TRBJ2-3
CASNFRTSGLASAGDTQYF
TGTGCCAGCAACTTCCGGACTTCGGGACTAGCGTCGGCTGGGGATACGCAGTATTTT
>TRBV7-2|-|-|TRBJ1-2
CASSLEVSYGYTF
TGTGCCAGCAGCTTAGAAGTATCCTATGGCTACACCTTC
>TRBV15|many|TRBD1|TRBJ1-3
CATSSQSIGQAASANSGNTIYF
TGTGCCACCAGCAGCCAATCAATCGGACAGGCGGCTTCCGCTAACTCTGGAAACACCATATATTTT
>TRBV5-1|many|TRBD1|TRBJ2-3
CASSLGDRGTVERAATDTQYF
TGCGCCAGCAGCTTGGGGGACAGGGGTACGGTGGAGCGGGCCGCCACAGATACGCAGTATTTT
>TRBV28|many|-|TRBJ2-7
CASRPTGLFTDEQYF
TGTGCCAGCAGACCAACAGGGCTATTTACCGACGAGCAGTACTTC
>TRBV19|-|-|TRBJ1-1
CASRWQGNTEAFF
TGTGCCAGTAGATGGCAGGGAAACACTGAAGCTTTCTTT
>TRBV6-1|few|-|TRBJ2-7
CASSPLAGSEQYF
TGTGCCAGCAGTCCCCTTGCGGGCTCCGAGCAGTACTTC
>TRBV10-2|-|-|TRBJ2-1
CASSVTREYNEQFF
TGCGCCAGCAGTGTTACACGGGAATACAATGAGCAGTTCTTC
>TRBV15|few|-|TRBJ2-7
CATNRRGTYEQYF
TGTGCCACCAATAGAAGGGGAACCTACGAGCAGTACTTC
>TRBV28|many|-|TRBJ1-5
CASSLSPGLGGLDQPQHF
TGTGCCAGCAGTTTATCCCCCGGGCTGGGAGGTCTGGATCAGCCCCAGCATTTT
>TRBV13|few|-|TRBJ2-3
CASSPGVQDTQYF
TGTGCCAGCAGCCCAGGGGTTCAAGATACGCAGTATTTT
>TRBV19|few|TRBD1|TRBJ1-5
CATDRGPNQPQHF
TGTGCCACGGACAGGGGTCCCAATCAGCCCCAGCATTTT
>TRBV24-1|once|-|TRBJ2-1
CATSDLTRGGNEQFF
TGTGCCACCAGTGATTTAACTAGAGGGGGTAATGAGCAGTTCTTC
>TRBV28|many|TRBD1|TRBJ1-5
CASSLQKTGGSNQPQHF
TGTGCCAGCAGTTTACAAAAGACAGGGGGGAGCAATCAGCCCCAGCATTTT
>TRBV27|many|TRBD2|TRBJ2-5
CASSPTFAILAGGGETQYF
TGTGCCAGCAGTCCCACCTTCGCCATCCTAGCGGGAGGAGGAGAGACCCAGTACTTC
>TRBV20-1|many|-|TRBJ2-1
CSASGVSSYNEQFF
TGCAGTGCTAGTGGTGTGAGCTCCTACAATGAGCAGTTCTTC
>TRBV20-1|many|TRBD2|TRBJ2-2
CSARGGLGGSSAGELFF
TGCAGTGCTAGAGGAGGGCTCGGCGGGAGTTCAGCCGGGGAGCTGTTTTTT
>TRBV11-2|many|-|TRBJ1-4
CASSMSAGFNEKLFF
TGTGCCAGCAGCATGTCTGCCGGCTTTAATGAAAAACTGTTTTTT
>TRBV12-3/TRBV12-4|-|-|TRBJ2-5
CASSFGPPGVQETQYF
TGTGCCAGCAGTTTTGGGCCCCCAGGGGTCCAAGAGACCCAGTACTTC
>TRBV7-2|many|TRBD2|TRBJ2-7
CASSLYSGLAGPSEQYF
TGTGCCAGCAGCTTATACTCGGGACTAGCGGGACCATCGGAGCAGTACTTC
>TRBV3-1|-|TRBD2|TRBJ2-1
CASSTGTSEYNEQFF
TGTGCCAGCAGCACCGGGACTAGCGAATACAATGAGCAGTTCTTC
>TRBV28|many|TRBD2|TRBJ2-1
CASRAGGPRTNNEQFF
TGTGCCAGCAGAGCGGGAGGGCCGAGGACCAACAATGAGCAGTTCTTC
>TRBV4-1|once|TRBD2|TRBJ2-1
CASSQAKGLAGASSYNEQFF
TGCGCCAGCAGCCAAGCCAAAGGACTAGCGGGAGCAAGCTCCTACAATGAGCAGTTCTTC
>TRBV9|many|TRBD2|TRBJ2-1
CASSPSSLAGADNEQFF
TGTGCCAGCAGCCCCTCGTCACTAGCGGGAGCCGACAATGAGCAGTTCTTC
>TRBV12-3/TRBV12-4|many|TRBD1|TRBJ2-3
CASSYGTGRRDTQYF
TGTGCCAGCAGTTACGGGACAGGGCGAAGGGATACGCAGTATTTT
>TRBV6-1|many|-|TRBJ1-1
CASRSGTLEAFF
TGTGCCAGCAGGTCCGGGACCCTTGAAGCTTTCTTT
>TRBV4-2|many|-|TRBJ1-1
CASSQDRGDTEAFF
TGTGCCAGCAGCCAAGATCGGGGGGACACTGAAGCTTTCTTT
>TRBV30|many|TRBD1|TRBJ2-1
CAWRGQGANEQFF
TGTGCCTGGAGGGGACAGGGGGCGAATGAGCAGTTCTTC
>TRBV7-9|-|TRBD2|TRBJ2-1
CASSFHTASGDYNEQFF
TGTGCCAGCAGCTTTCACACTGCTAGCGGCGACTACAATGAGCAGTTCTTC
>TRBV7-9|many|-|TRBJ2-5
CASGETETPGETQYF
TGTGCCAGCGGAGAGACAGAAACCCCTGGGGAGACCCAGTACTTC
>TRBV19|-|-|TRBJ1-2
CASTFEVIPTNYGYTF
TGTGCCAGTACCTTCGAGGTAATACCTACTAACTATGGCTACACCTTC
>TRBV7-9|-|TRBD2|TRBJ2-2
CASSLKGLAGTNTGELFF
TGTGCCAGCAGCTTAAAGGGGCTAGCGGGGACGAACACCGGGGAGCTGTTTTTT
>TRBV6-2/TRBV6-3|few|-|TRBJ1-5
CASSYSGGISNQPQHF
TGTGCCAGCAGTTACTCGGGCGGAATTAGCAATCAGCCCCAGCATTTT
>TRBV3-1|many|TRBD2|TRBJ2-2
CASSQDLVAGGPFGTGELFF
TGTGCCAGCAGCCAAGATCTGGTAGCGGGAGGGCCATTTGGCACCGGGGAGCTGTTTTTT
>TRBV27|many|-|TRBJ1-2
CASRRGAVYGYTF
TGTGCCAGCCGGCGGGGGGCAGTGTATGGCTACACCTTC
>TRBV12-3/TRBV12-4|many|-|TRBJ1-6
CASSALYNSPLHF
TGTGCCAGCAGTGCCCTCTATAATTCACCCCTCCACTTT